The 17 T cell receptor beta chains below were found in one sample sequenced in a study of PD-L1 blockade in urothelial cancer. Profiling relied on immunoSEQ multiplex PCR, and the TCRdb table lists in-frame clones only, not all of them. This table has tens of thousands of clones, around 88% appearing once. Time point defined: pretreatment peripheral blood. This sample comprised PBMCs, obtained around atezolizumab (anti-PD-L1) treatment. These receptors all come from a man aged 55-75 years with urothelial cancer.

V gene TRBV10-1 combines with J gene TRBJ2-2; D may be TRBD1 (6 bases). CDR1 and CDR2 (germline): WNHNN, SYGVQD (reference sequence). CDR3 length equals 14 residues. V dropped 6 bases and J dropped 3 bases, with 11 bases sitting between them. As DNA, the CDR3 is TGCGCCAGCAGGAGGGACACGCACACCGGGGAGCTGTTTTTT. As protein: CASRRDTHTGELFF.

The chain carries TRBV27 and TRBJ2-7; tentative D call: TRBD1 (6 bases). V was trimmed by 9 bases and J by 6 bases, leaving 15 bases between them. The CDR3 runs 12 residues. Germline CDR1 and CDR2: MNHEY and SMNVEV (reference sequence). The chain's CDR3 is CARPPTGCEQYF. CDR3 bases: TGTGCCAGGCCCCCCACAGGGTGCGAGCAGTACTTC.

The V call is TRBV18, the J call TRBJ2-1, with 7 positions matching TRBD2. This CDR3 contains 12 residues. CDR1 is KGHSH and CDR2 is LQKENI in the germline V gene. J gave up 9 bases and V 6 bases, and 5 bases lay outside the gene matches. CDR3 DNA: TGTGCCAGCTCTCTAAAGCGGGGTGAGCAGTTCTTC. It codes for CASSLKRGEQFF.

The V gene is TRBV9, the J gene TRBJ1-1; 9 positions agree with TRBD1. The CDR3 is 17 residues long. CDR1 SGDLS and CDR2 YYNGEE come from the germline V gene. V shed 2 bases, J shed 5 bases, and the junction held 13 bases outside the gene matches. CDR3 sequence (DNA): TGTGCCAGCAGCGTTCGACAGGGGGTCCGCGTTTGGACTGAAGCTTTCTTT. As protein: CASSVRQGVRVWTEAFF. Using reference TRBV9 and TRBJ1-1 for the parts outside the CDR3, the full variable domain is DSGVTQTPKHLITATGQRVTLRCSPRSGDLSVYWYQQSLDQGLQFLIQYYNGEERAKGNILERFSAQQFPDLHSELNLSSLELGDSALYFCASSVRQGVRVWTEAFFGQGTRLTVV.

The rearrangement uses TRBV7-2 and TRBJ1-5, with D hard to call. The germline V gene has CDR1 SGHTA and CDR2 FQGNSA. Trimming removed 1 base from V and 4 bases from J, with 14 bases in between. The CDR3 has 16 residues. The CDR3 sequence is CASSLDVSRPNQPQHF. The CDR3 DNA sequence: TGTGCCAGCAGCTTAGATGTGAGCAGGCCAAATCAGCCCCAGCATTTT.

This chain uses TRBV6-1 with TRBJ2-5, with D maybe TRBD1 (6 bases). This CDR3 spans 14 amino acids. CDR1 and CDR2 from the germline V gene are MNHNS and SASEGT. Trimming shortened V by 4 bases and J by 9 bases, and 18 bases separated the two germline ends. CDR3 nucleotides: TGTGCCAGCAGTGTGGGACACCCGGGTGGGGCCCAGTACTTC. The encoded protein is CASSVGHPGGAQYF.

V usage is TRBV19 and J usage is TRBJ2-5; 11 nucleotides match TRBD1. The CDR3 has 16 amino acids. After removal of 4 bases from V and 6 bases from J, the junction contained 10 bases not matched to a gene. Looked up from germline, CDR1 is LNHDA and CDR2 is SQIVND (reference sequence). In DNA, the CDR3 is TGTGCCAGTAGTAGATCCGGGACAGGGGGACAACAGACCCAGTACTTC. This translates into CASSRSGTGGQQTQYF.

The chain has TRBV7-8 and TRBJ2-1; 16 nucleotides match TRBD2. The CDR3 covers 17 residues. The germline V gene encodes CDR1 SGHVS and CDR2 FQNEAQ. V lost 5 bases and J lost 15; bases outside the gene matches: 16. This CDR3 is CASSGNRLGLAGGRWFF. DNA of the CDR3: TGTGCCAGCAGCGGAAACCGCTTGGGACTAGCGGGGGGGCGGTGGTTCTTC.

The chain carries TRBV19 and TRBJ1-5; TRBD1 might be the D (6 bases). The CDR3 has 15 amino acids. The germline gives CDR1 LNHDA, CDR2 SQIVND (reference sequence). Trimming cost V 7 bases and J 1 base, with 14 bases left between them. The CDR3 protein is CASKGEQGSNQPQHF. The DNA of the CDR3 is TGTGCCAGTAAGGGGGAGCAGGGCAGCAATCAGCCCCAGCATTTT.

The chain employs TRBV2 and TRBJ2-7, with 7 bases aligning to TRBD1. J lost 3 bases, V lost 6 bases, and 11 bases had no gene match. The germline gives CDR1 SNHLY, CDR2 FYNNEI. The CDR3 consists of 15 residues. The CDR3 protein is CASSAWGGQDYEQYF. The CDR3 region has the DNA TGTGCCAGCAGCGCATGGGGTGGACAGGACTACGAGCAGTACTTC.

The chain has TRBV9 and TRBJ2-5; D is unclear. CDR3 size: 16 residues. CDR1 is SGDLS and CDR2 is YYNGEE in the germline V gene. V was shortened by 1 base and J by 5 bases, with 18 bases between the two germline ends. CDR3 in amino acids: CASSVRSAADGETQYF. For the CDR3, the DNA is TGTGCCAGCAGCGTAAGATCCGCGGCCGACGGGGAGACCCAGTACTTC.

The CDR3 bases are TGTGCCAGCAGTTACTACAGGGCGAACACCGGGGAGCTGTTTTTT. As protein: CASSYYRANTGELFF. The V and J genes are TRBV6-5 and TRBJ2-2; D might be TRBD1 (6 bases). The CDR3 covers 15 residues. Looked up from germline, CDR1 is MNHEY and CDR2 is SVGAGI. Trimming removed 1 base at V and 0 bases at J, with 6 bases between.

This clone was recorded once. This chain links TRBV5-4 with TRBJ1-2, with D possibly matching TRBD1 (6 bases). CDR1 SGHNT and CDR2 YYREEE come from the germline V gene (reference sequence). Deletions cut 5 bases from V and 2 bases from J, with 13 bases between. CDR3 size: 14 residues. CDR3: CASRSLQGNYGYTF. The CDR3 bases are TGTGCCAGCAGGTCGCTACAGGGCAACTATGGCTACACCTTC.

The DNA for the CDR3 is TGTGCCAGCAGTTTTCGGACAGGGTTGCGGAATGAGCAGTTCTTC. It yields the protein CASSFRTGLRNEQFF. This chain links TRBV28 with TRBJ2-1; 8 positions agree with TRBD1. Unmatched junction bases numbered 8, after V lost 3 bases and J lost 7 bases. This CDR3 has 15 residues. Per the germline V gene, CDR1 is MDHEN and CDR2 is SYDVKM.

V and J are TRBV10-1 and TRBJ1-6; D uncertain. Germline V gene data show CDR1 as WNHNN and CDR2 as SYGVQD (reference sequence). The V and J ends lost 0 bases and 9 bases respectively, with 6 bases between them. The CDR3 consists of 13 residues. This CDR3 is CASSESTGSPLHF. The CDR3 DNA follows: TGCGCCAGCAGTGAGTCGACGGGTTCACCCCTCCACTTT.

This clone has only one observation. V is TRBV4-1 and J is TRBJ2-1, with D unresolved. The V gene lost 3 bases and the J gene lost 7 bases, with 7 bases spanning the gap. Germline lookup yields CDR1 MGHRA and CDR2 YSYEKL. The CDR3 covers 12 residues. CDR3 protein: CASSHLRNEQFF. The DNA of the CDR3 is TGCGCCAGCAGCCACCTCAGAAATGAGCAGTTCTTC.

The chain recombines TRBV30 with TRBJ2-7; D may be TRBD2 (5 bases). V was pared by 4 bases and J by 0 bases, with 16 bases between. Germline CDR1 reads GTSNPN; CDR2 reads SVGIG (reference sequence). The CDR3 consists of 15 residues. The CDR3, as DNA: TGTGCCTGGACCTACACTGAGGGTAGCTCCTACGAGCAGTACTTC. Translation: CAWTYTEGSSYEQYF.